The entry below gives a single T cell receptor beta chain sequence along with its context. Its specific antigen is unknown. There are no base qualities to consult, and no much larger clone falls within one base. This entry is derived from a study of cytomegalovirus exposure and HLA in healthy donors (dated by TCRdb to about 2017). Describing the broader study: An earlier analysis of more than 550 of the donors reported approximately 260 Gb of sequence data and roughly 120 million unique TCR beta sequences obtained from approximately 180 million T cells. The number of donors typed differed by locus, with 629-630 for A, B, C, DRB1 and DQB1, around 500 for DQA1, about 610 for DPA1, and 400 to 490 for DPB1. A handful of DR-DQ haplotypes were treated as single units for association and clustering because of strong linkage in the cohort. A separate validation cohort of roughly 110 different subjects was used in addition to the approximately 700-subject first cohort. Every repertoire in the discovery cohort had been generated on one and the same sequencing platform. A later analysis re-examined previously published TCR beta repertoires from more than 550 donors and added high-resolution HLA genotyping to investigate patterns of TCR occurrence. Among the roughly 400 genotyped donors, approximately 76% belonged to the genetic ancestry cluster associated with self-reported Caucasian donors. Both class I and class II loci were covered by HLA typing, at four-digit resolution. The study combined high-throughput TCR immunosequencing, statistical association of individual TCRs with disease status, and machine learning to predict cytomegalovirus infection status. The aim of the study was to test whether cataloging public T cell receptors could identify signatures of past pathogen exposure. On average, roughly 240,000 unique TCR beta nucleotide sequences were sequenced per donor among 350 to 400 genotyped donors of the cohort, with roughly 19% of those sequences being non-productive. Alongside the repertoire data, information on donor age, sex, ethnicity and CMV serostatus was compiled. In a later genetic analysis, genome-wide SNP genotypes for about 55% of the roughly 700 donors were used, and that subset was treated as a discovery cohort. In an earlier analysis of 500 to 650 of the donors, high-throughput TCR beta sequencing was used to judge whether each TCR beta V gene segment behaved as functional or pseudogenic. The T cell repertoires of several hundred subjects were profiled by immunosequencing and related to cytomegalovirus serostatus. About 300 gigabases of sequencing data and around 88 million unique TCR sequences made up an early release that covered approximately 700 HLA-typed donors. In the later analysis, no new phenotypic data were used to find candidate immune exposures; instead, reliance was placed on TCR beta sequences and their occurrence across donors.

What the research found in general, with its limitations: The 87-base-pair reads could not distinguish some IMGT-functional V segments, including TRBV6-2 and TRBV6-3, so those segments were excluded. A further reported finding was that TCR beta sequences accurately predicted the HLA-A and HLA-B alleles for most subjects in the first cohort. In both the original and validation cohorts, the classifier was reported to diagnose cytomegalovirus status with high specificity and sensitivity. According to a later analysis, parvovirus B19, influenza, CMV and Epstein-Barr virus appeared linked to several top co-occurrence clusters. Roughly uniform sequencing depth across donors was assumed in presence/absence analyses, although this assumption may not hold. Compared with equally common non-associated chains, HLA-associated TCR beta chains in a later analysis were more clonally expanded and had lower generation probabilities. In an earlier analysis of some 500 of the donors, most TCR beta V segments appeared in productive rearrangements about 87% or about 30% of the time, broadly matching IMGT annotations. A later analysis found that TCR association rates varied across HLA loci, with DRB1 alleles showing the most associated TCRs and HLA-C alleles the fewest. Assigning TCR associations to individual alleles was difficult when HLA alleles, especially DR and DQ, strongly co-occurred. The sequencing pipeline was judged likely to have produced a cluster of highly shared sequence variants as a technical artifact. Because counts were too low, seventeen rarely observed V segments, including chromosome 9 orphons, were excluded from the earlier analysis of 587 of the donors. The authors suggested that the approach could potentially be extended to other disease states and immunological phenotypes. While some public TCRs were present in many individuals, most TCR sequences turned up only very rarely across donors. In a later analysis, 16,951 TCR beta sequences were associated with specific HLA alleles at a false discovery rate of 0.05. For the cohort, immune exposure information was limited to CMV serostatus. According to a later analysis, most CMV-associated TCR beta chains appeared to be HLA-restricted, and the HLA associations seemed to be driven largely by CMV exposure. A few of the identified cytomegalovirus-associated TCR beta chains were confirmed in vitro to be specific for cytomegalovirus antigens. A total of about 150 TCR beta chains were listed by the study as associated with cytomegalovirus. Correlated functional status among segregating V segments might reflect linkage disequilibrium, but an unknown experimental factor could not be ruled out. In a later genetic analysis, a missense DCLRE1C variant was associated with V-gene and J-gene trimming of TCR beta chains, and the association was replicated in an independent cohort. Only TCR beta chains were sequenced in this cohort, and the absence of alpha or paired-chain data limited detectable features. Because HLA typing was missing for some donors at each locus, association tests included only the typed subset. In a later genetic analysis, fewer N-insertions in productive TCRs were reported among donors in an Asian-associated ancestry cluster than the approximately 670-donor mean.

In total, 630 or so healthy bone marrow donors made up the cohort. At the time of sampling, every cohort member was nominally healthy, though immune exposures that went unrecorded were likely present. The donor was CMV seronegative and belonged to the group of 320 or so seronegative cohort members. A peripheral blood sample was collected from each donor, and TCR beta sequencing was performed on peripheral blood mononuclear cells. Genomic DNA was extracted from the blood cell samples with the Qiagen DNeasy Blood Extraction Kit. After removal of 3 bases from V and 6 bases from J, the junction retains 6 bases not matched to a gene. The CDR3 contains 15 residues, cysteine and phenylalanine counted. Only the CDR3 region is kept as DNA, spanning 45 bases read in frame from base 1. The CDR1 and CDR2 encoded by the germline V gene are SGHRS and YFSETQ. Library construction relied on the immunoSEQ multiplex PCR assay. A mixture of 60 forward primers for TCR Vbeta segments and 13 reverse primers for TCR Jbeta segments was used in the multiplex PCR. A multiplex PCR assay on genomic DNA amplified the CDR3 region of rearranged TCR beta genes. The Illumina HiSeq System was used to sequence the amplified TCR beta libraries as 87-base-pair reads. Regarding the original processing steps: A later analysis tallied 75 million to 95 million unique TCR beta chains across the 660 or so repertoires, and some 10 million of those chains were shared by two or more donors. To remove PCR and sequencing errors, raw reads were error-corrected and collapsed into unique sequences using a nearest-neighbor algorithm that merged closely related sequences. To assign V, D and J gene segments, CDR3 sequences were aligned to IMGT reference sequences. Each retained sequence needed at least a six-nucleotide match to both a V gene segment and a J gene segment. A rearrangement counted as productive if the CDR3 had no stop codons and remained in frame with V and J, and every other rearrangement counted as non-productive. Following IMGT convention, CDR3 was defined as the stretch from the second conserved V-encoded cysteine up to the conserved J-encoded phenylalanine. The earlier analysis of some 580 of the donors excluded any sequence lacking an unambiguous match to a single V gene segment. In an earlier analysis of several hundred of the donors, V segments were called functional above 56.7% productive rearrangements and were called segregating when the between-donor standard deviation exceeded 5%. To diagnose cytomegalovirus status from the catalog of TCR beta chain sequences, a statistical classification framework was built. In a later analysis, V and J genes were assigned by comparing TCR nucleotide sequences against IMGT/GENE-DB human TR gene sequences. Using the TCRdist pipeline, a later analysis assigned CDR3 sequences along with most-parsimonious VDJ recombination scenarios. In a later analysis, each TCR beta chain was defined by its CDR3 amino acid sequence together with its V-gene family, and reads without a unique V-gene family were excluded. A later analysis removed 600 or so highly shared, low-generation-probability nucleotide sequences to deal with suspected cross-contamination and a sequencing artifact. In a later analysis, a clonal expansion index was calculated for each public chain from normalized within-repertoire ranks of inferred template counts. In a later analysis, generation probabilities were computed with a VDJ recombination model fitted to out-of-frame rearrangements, and the resulting probabilities were checked against IGoR. In a later analysis, hypergeometric tests were used to score TCR-TCR, TCR-HLA and TCR-CMV co-occurrence, with a repertoire-size bias correction applied to TCR pairs. In a later analysis, false discovery rates were estimated by permuting HLA or CMV assignments 20 times. In a later analysis, co-occurring TCRs were grouped using DBSCAN, with TCRdist sequence similarity added in when clustering inside HLA-allele-positive subsets. Repertoires with fewer than 30,000 or more than 120,000 public chains, plus five repertoires with anomalous nucleotide sharing, were excluded from co-occurrence clustering. In TCRdb, the immuneACCESS table is reduced to in-frame sequences with V and J assigned. These tables do not hold every clone; where another copy was compared, an unresolved V gene accounts for under half, and the others remain unexplained. The V and J calls and clone size were taken over from that table, and D and trimming were inferred from the DNA. This sample has about 180,000 clones in its table, and about 78% of those were observed once. The ten top clones hold around 6% of the sample.

The receptor chain draws on TRBV5-1 and TRBJ2-1; 10 bases in the middle match TRBD2. This sequence was found in a middle-aged man in good health and CMV-seronegative. Source material: PBMCs. Here is the DNA: TGCGCCAGCAGCTCAGCGGGGGGGCCTGGCAATGAGCAGTTCTTC. Translated, this gives CASSSAGGPGNEQFF.